This note documents a single T cell receptor beta chain sequence. Method: immunoSEQ multiplex PCR; TCRdb's copy keeps in-frame clones and lacks some. The table includes more than 95,000 clones, about 90% detected once. The CDR3 sequence is 15 residues long. CDR1 is SNHLY, CDR2 FYNNEI, per germline. V dropped 6 bases and J dropped 2; count of bases not matched to a gene: 4. The entry originates in a study of T cell responses to AZD1222 COVID-19 vaccine. This TCR came from an adult in good health. V is TRBV2 and J is TRBJ2-6; TRBD1 matches 7 bases. Specimen: peripheral blood, collected on day 0 of AZD1222 vaccination. CDR3 sequence: CASSTGDTGANVLTF. In DNA, the CDR3 is TGTGCCAGCAGCACAGGGGATACTGGGGCCAACGTCCTGACTTTC.